These 14 T cell receptor beta chains share one sample of origin, sequenced in a study of monozygotic twins with inflammatory bowel disease. TCRdb reworked the 5' RACE reads into one entry per CDR3 protein, no DNA. The sample data list under 150,000 distinct CDR3 sequences. Sequencing input: blood. These TCRs come from a human donor with ulcerative colitis or Crohn's disease, or a healthy co-twin of an affected twin (not recorded which).

The rearrangement joins TRBV20-1 to TRBJ1-5. Germline V CDR1 and CDR2: DFQATT, SNEGSKA (reference sequence). There are 13 residues in the CDR3. This CDR3 is CSAFGGGNQPQHF.

This chain joins TRBV7-2 and TRBJ2-7; the TRBD1 assignment by TCRdb is unverifiable without DNA. Germline assignment: CDR1 SGHTA and CDR2 FQGNSA. There are 15 residues in the CDR3. CDR3 region: CATRIAGGKDYEQYF.

J is TRBJ2-7 and V is TRBV15; TCRdb gives TRBD1 as the D gene, but with no DNA this cannot be confirmed. CDR1 is LNHNV, CDR2 YYDKDF, per germline (reference sequence). The CDR3 runs to 16 residues. This CDR3 reads CATSGGQFPGSYEQYF.

V usage is TRBV6-2 or TRBV6-3 and J usage is TRBJ1-5. This CDR3 has 14 amino acids. Germline V lookup: CDR1 MNHEY, CDR2 SVGEGT. The CDR3 reads CASSYVAGEQPQHF.

The chain links TRBV18 to TRBJ1-5. CDR1 is KGHSH and CDR2 is LQKENI in the germline V gene. This CDR3 has 14 residues. CDR3 amino acids: CASSPTMSNQPQHF.

The V gene is TRBV20-1, the J gene TRBJ2-5. This CDR3 is 13 amino acids long. Per germline, CDR1 DFQATT and CDR2 SNEGSKA (reference sequence). The CDR3 loop reads CSAREHLQETQYF.

The chain uses TRBV9 and TRBJ1-2; the D gene TCRdb calls, TRBD1, cannot be checked with no DNA. Germline V gene sequence: CDR1 SGDLS, CDR2 YYNGEE. CDR3 length: 15 amino acids. The CDR3 sequence is CASSARTEISYGYTF.

This rearrangement joins TRBV5-4 to TRBJ2-6; TCRdb's D gene call, TRBD1, goes unchecked for lack of DNA. The CDR3 is 22 residues long. From germline, CDR1 is SGHNT and CDR2 YYREEE (reference sequence). This CDR3 reads CASSWPTGRDSGFRTGANVLTF.

The chain carries TRBV19 and TRBJ2-1; TCRdb lists TRBD1, though no DNA is available to test this call. CDR3 length equals 14 residues. The germline gives CDR1 LNHDA, CDR2 SQIVND (reference sequence). This CDR3 reads CASSFGQGYNEQFF. The whole variable domain, filled in from reference TRBV19 and TRBJ2-1, reads DGGITQSPKYLFRKEGQNVTLSCEQNLNHDAMYWYRQDPGQGLRLIYYSQIVNDFQKGDIAEGYSVSREKKESFPLTVTSAQKNPTAFYLCASSFGQGYNEQFFGPGTRLTVL.

The chain combines TRBV12-3 or TRBV12-4 with TRBJ2-7; TCRdb returns TRBD2, unconfirmable since there is no DNA. This CDR3 spans 13 amino acids. CDR3: CASKLAGRYEQYF.

The rearrangement uses TRBV28 and TRBJ2-7; TCRdb selects TRBD1, and the lack of DNA leaves this call unchecked. The length of the CDR3 is 13 residues. From germline, CDR1 is MDHEN and CDR2 SYDVKM. The CDR3 sequence: CASARQGAREQYF.

V is TRBV9 and J is TRBJ2-1; as DNA is missing, the TRBD2 call by TCRdb cannot be tested. The CDR3 runs to 18 residues. In germline, CDR1 is SGDLS, CDR2 YYNGEE. CDR3 sequence reads: CASSQHPGTSGVGVKQFF.

This chain uses TRBV27 with TRBJ2-1; TCRdb proposes TRBD1, but this gene call is untestable without DNA. This CDR3 region has 13 residues. Per the germline V gene, CDR1 is MNHEY and CDR2 is SMNVEV (reference sequence). The CDR3 reads CASSLWTGNEQFF.

CDR3 sequence: CSARRPGVDYGYTF. The chain combines TRBV20-1 with TRBJ1-2; TCRdb outputs TRBD1, but without DNA this stays unchecked. Germline lookup yields CDR1 DFQATT and CDR2 SNEGSKA (reference sequence). This CDR3 comprises 14 residues.